These T cell receptor beta chains were read from a single sample in a study of naive and memory T cell subsets. A single record per CDR3 protein comes from TCRdb applying MiXCR to the UMI-ligation and nested PCR reads. This table holds about 150,000 distinct CDR3 sequences, 17% found once. Material: naive CD4+ T cells from blood. All receptors derive from a human donor in good health. The CDR3 runs from the conserved cysteine through the conserved F or W. The order of the fields is V gene, D gene, clone size, J gene, CDR3 protein, CDR3 DNA. A D gene is named only where the DNA matches it firmly. Clone sizes are given selectively: once, few, many, or a class where the clone is expanded.

TRBV7-9	TRBD2	NA	TRBJ2-7	CASERAGGPKGEQYF	TGTGCCAGCGAACGTGCGGGAGGGCCAAAGGGGGAGCAGTACTTC
TRBV6-2/TRBV6-3	NA	many	TRBJ2-1	CASSRDNEQFF	TGTGCCAGCAGTAGGGACAATGAGCAGTTCTTC
TRBV3-1	NA	NA	TRBJ1-1	CASSRIRGSEAFF	TGTGCCAGCAGCCGAATCAGGGGATCTGAAGCTTTCTTT
TRBV5-1	NA	NA	TRBJ1-1	CASSWGGRSGAFF	TGCGCCAGCAGCTGGGGGGGGAGGAGCGGAGCTTTCTTT
TRBV6-5	TRBD1	few	TRBJ2-1	CASSYSIGQGARNEQFF	TGTGCCAGCAGTTACTCGATAGGACAGGGGGCGCGCAATGAGCAGTTCTTC
TRBV12-3/TRBV12-4	NA	NA	TRBJ2-1	CASTWTDYNEQFF	TGTGCCAGCACCTGGACAGACTACAATGAGCAGTTCTTC
TRBV2	NA	many	TRBJ2-1	CASTTDDYYNEQFF	TGTGCCAGCACGACAGACGATTACTACAATGAGCAGTTCTTC
TRBV11-2	NA	few	TRBJ1-5	CASSYGQSNQPQHF	TGTGCCAGCAGCTATGGACAGTCCAATCAGCCCCAGCATTTT
TRBV29-1	NA	few	TRBJ1-1	CSVVGAGDTEAFF	TGCAGCGTTGTGGGTGCCGGGGACACTGAAGCTTTCTTT
TRBV7-2	TRBD1	NA	TRBJ2-5	CASSTRTGDETQYF	TGTGCCAGCAGCACCCGGACAGGGGATGAGACCCAGTACTTC
TRBV29-1	NA	few	TRBJ2-3	CSVRTLSTDTQYF	TGCAGCGTAAGGACTTTGAGCACAGATACGCAGTATTTT
TRBV5-1	TRBD1	NA	TRBJ2-7	CASSPTGEWDEQYF	TGCGCCAGCAGCCCAACAGGGGAATGGGACGAGCAGTACTTC
TRBV5-1	NA	NA	TRBJ1-6	CASSLFFVTASREGNSPLHF	TGCGCCAGCAGCTTGTTTTTCGTCACAGCGTCGAGGGAGGGAAATTCACCCCTCCACTTT
TRBV5-4	NA	few	TRBJ1-1	CASRKGENTEAFF	TGTGCCAGCAGGAAGGGTGAAAACACTGAAGCTTTCTTT
TRBV5-6	NA	NA	TRBJ2-3	CASSPWTEQDTQYF	TGTGCCAGCAGCCCTTGGACAGAACAAGATACGCAGTATTTT
TRBV4-2	NA	few	TRBJ1-5	CASSEGGVGGQPQHF	TGTGCCAGCAGCGAGGGGGGCGTAGGAGGTCAGCCCCAGCATTTT
TRBV20-1	TRBD2	NA	TRBJ2-1	CSASGTSGYNEQFF	TGCAGTGCCTCCGGGACTAGCGGTTACAATGAGCAGTTCTTC
TRBV20-1	TRBD1	NA	TRBJ1-3	CSARGPTGTGNTIYF	TGCAGTGCTAGAGGCCCGACAGGGACTGGAAACACCATATATTTT
TRBV7-2	NA	few	TRBJ2-7	CASSLGSGLEQYF	TGTGCCAGCAGCTTAGGCTCCGGGCTCGAGCAGTACTTC
TRBV19	NA	few	TRBJ1-3	CASTPAGNTIYF	TGTGCCAGTACCCCGGCTGGAAACACCATATATTTT
TRBV5-1	NA	few	TRBJ1-2	CASSLGQAKNYGYTF	TGCGCCAGCAGCTTGGGCCAGGCGAAGAACTATGGCTACACCTTC
TRBV2	NA	NA	TRBJ2-3	CASSAPGDWGTDTQYF	TGTGCCAGCAGTGCGCCGGGAGACTGGGGCACAGATACGCAGTATTTT
TRBV12-3/TRBV12-4	NA	NA	TRBJ2-5	CASSLDRTQETQYF	TGTGCCAGCAGCCTTGACAGGACCCAAGAGACCCAGTACTTC
TRBV28	TRBD1	NA	TRBJ2-7	CVVGQGGYEQYF	TGTGTCGTTGGACAGGGGGGGTACGAGCAGTACTTC
TRBV5-4	TRBD2	NA	TRBJ2-7	CASSLAGGRPTYEQYF	TGTGCCAGCAGCTTGGCCGGCGGGAGGCCCACCTACGAGCAGTACTTC
TRBV29-1	NA	few	TRBJ2-7	CSADGGANEQYF	TGCAGCGCAGACGGCGGGGCCAACGAGCAGTACTTC
TRBV5-1	TRBD1	NA	TRBJ1-2	CASSPGQGDYGYTF	TGCGCCAGCAGCCCGGGACAGGGTGACTATGGCTACACCTTC
TRBV11-2	TRBD2	many	TRBJ2-2	CASSLGASGSNTGELFF	TGTGCCAGCAGCTTAGGCGCTAGCGGGAGTAACACCGGGGAGCTGTTTTTT
TRBV28	NA	NA	TRBJ1-1	CASTRIKNTEAFF	TGTGCCAGCACGAGGATAAAGAACACTGAAGCTTTCTTT
TRBV2	NA	few	TRBJ2-1	CASKKRGERNEQFF	TGTGCCAGCAAGAAAAGGGGGGAGCGGAATGAGCAGTTCTTC
TRBV9	NA	NA	TRBJ1-4	CASSYRQTLFATNEKLFF	TGTGCCAGCAGCTACCGACAGACCCTCTTTGCAACTAATGAAAAACTGTTTTTT
TRBV7-2	NA	NA	TRBJ2-5	CASSAQETQYF	TGTGCCAGCAGCGCTCAAGAGACCCAGTACTTC
TRBV7-2	NA	few	TRBJ2-4	CASSLGGNIQYF	TGTGCCAGCAGCTTAGGAGGAAACATTCAGTACTTC
TRBV5-6	NA	few	TRBJ2-2	CASSLFGNTGELFF	TGTGCCAGCAGCTTGTTCGGGAACACCGGGGAGCTGTTTTTT
TRBV28	TRBD2	few	TRBJ2-2	CASWTSGLTGELFF	TGTGCCAGCTGGACTAGCGGACTCACCGGGGAGCTGTTTTTT
TRBV6-5	NA	NA	TRBJ2-1	CASRVGPVSYNEQFF	TGTGCCAGCAGAGTGGGACCCGTATCCTACAATGAGCAGTTCTTC
TRBV18	TRBD1	once	TRBJ2-5	CASSFGTVEETQYF	TGTGCCAGCTCATTTGGGACAGTAGAAGAGACCCAGTACTTC
TRBV20-1	TRBD1	NA	TRBJ1-5	CSAYRGGSNQPQHF	TGCAGTGCTTACAGGGGTGGTAGCAATCAGCCCCAGCATTTT
TRBV12-3/TRBV12-4	NA	few	TRBJ2-6	CASELAFSGANVLTF	TGTGCCAGTGAATTGGCGTTTTCCGGGGCCAACGTCCTGACTTTC
TRBV6-6	TRBD2	NA	TRBJ2-6	CASRPLAGVSGANVLTF	TGTGCCAGCAGGCCACTAGCGGGAGTTTCCGGGGCCAACGTCCTGACTTTC
TRBV11-2	TRBD2	few	TRBJ2-4	CASSLQGGLAGEKNIQYF	TGTGCCAGCAGTCTACAGGGTGGACTAGCGGGAGAGAAAAACATTCAGTACTTC
TRBV9	NA	NA	TRBJ2-7	CASSVEPRHEQYF	TGTGCCAGCAGCGTAGAGCCGCGGCACGAGCAGTACTTC
TRBV7-2	TRBD1	few	TRBJ2-7	CASSLTGTVSYEQYF	TGTGCCAGCAGCTTAACCGGGACAGTCTCCTACGAGCAGTACTTC
TRBV29-1	NA	few	TRBJ1-1	CSVGGVGTEAFF	TGCAGCGTTGGGGGGGTAGGCACTGAAGCTTTCTTT
TRBV5-5	NA	NA	TRBJ2-1	CASSWGGQSYNEQFF	TGTGCCAGCAGCTGGGGGGGACAATCCTACAATGAGCAGTTCTTC
TRBV6-2/TRBV6-3	TRBD2	NA	TRBJ2-7	CASRRPGLAVASYEQYF	TGTGCCAGCAGAAGACCGGGACTAGCGGTTGCCTCCTACGAGCAGTACTTC
TRBV19	NA	NA	TRBJ2-1	CASSIDGGYNEQFF	TGTGCCAGTAGTATAGATGGGGGGTACAATGAGCAGTTCTTC
TRBV18	NA	NA	TRBJ1-1	CASSPRDGGNTEAFF	TGTGCCAGCTCACCGCGGGACGGAGGAAACACTGAAGCTTTCTTT
TRBV5-1	NA	few	TRBJ2-5	CASSLPVGETQYF	TGCGCCAGCAGCTTGCCGGTTGGGGAGACCCAGTACTTC
TRBV29-1	TRBD2	few	TRBJ2-5	CSVPSGLGETQYF	TGCAGCGTCCCTAGCGGTCTAGGCGAGACCCAGTACTTC
TRBV7-2	TRBD2	NA	TRBJ2-5	CASSLVGLAEWKETQYF	TGTGCCAGCAGCTTAGTGGGTCTAGCGGAGTGGAAAGAGACCCAGTACTTC
TRBV7-9	NA	NA	TRBJ1-1	CASSGPGFSNTEAFF	TGTGCCAGCAGCGGACCGGGATTTTCGAACACTGAAGCTTTCTTT
TRBV18	TRBD2	NA	TRBJ2-7	CASSPPGLAGVYEQYF	TGTGCCAGCTCACCACCGGGACTAGCGGGAGTCTACGAGCAGTACTTC
TRBV5-1	TRBD2	NA	TRBJ2-7	CASRTSGQNYEQYF	TGCGCCAGCAGAACTAGCGGGCAAAACTACGAGCAGTACTTC